The present T cell receptor (beta chain) was sequenced within a study of blood T cell repertoires in COVID-19. The germline CDR1 and CDR2 sequences are SEHNR and FQNEAQ (reference sequence). V was pared by 2 bases and J by 7 bases, with 4 bases of the junction left unmatched. The CDR3 consists of 15 residues. Method: immunoSEQ multiplex PCR; TCRdb's copy keeps in-frame clones and lacks some. The sample carries about 160,000 clones, 80% to 85% recorded once. The sequence was collected from an elderly woman with active or convalescent COVID-19. The chain employs TRBV7-9 and TRBJ1-4; TRBD1 matches 10 bases. The sequencing input was peripheral blood. The CDR3 here is CASSLKGQGFEKLFF. CDR3 nucleotides: TGTGCCAGCAGCTTAAAGGGACAGGGGTTTGAAAAACTGTTTTTT.